A single sample gave rise to the 26 T cell receptor beta chains below, sequenced in a study of T cell clonality in common variable immunodeficiency. Findings of the study overall: Reportedly, TCR beta sequences from common variable immunodeficiency showed fewer deletions and N-nucleotide insertions.

What these receptors recognize is not known. Sequenced by immunoSEQ multiplex PCR; TCRdb stores in-frame clones only, minus some. The sample yields fewer than 30,000 clones, without any singletons. The sample was peripheral blood mononuclear cells. The source is a human donor with common variable immunodeficiency.

This clone has ten or more counts. The CDR3 end lies 3 residues beyond the end of the read and is filled in from the germline J gene. V gene TRBV29-1 combines with J gene TRBJ2-3, with D maybe TRBD2 (6 bases). This CDR3 region has 14 residues. V gave up 7 bases and J gave up 2 bases, with 16 bases separating them. CDR1 and CDR2 (germline): SQVTM, ANQGSEA. The DNA read from the CDR3 is TGCAGCGGGTGCGGCGCGGGGAACACAGATACG. Translation gives CSGCGAGNTDT. In full, the CDR3 is CSGCGAGNTDTQYF.

A note on this clone: From the germline J gene comes the end of the CDR3, since the read stops 3 residues before it. The rearrangement links TRBV5-1 to TRBJ1-5, with D possibly TRBD1 on 5 matching bases. Trimming removed 1 base at V and 7 bases at J, with 15 bases between. Germline values: CDR1 SGHRS, CDR2 YFSETQ. The CDR3 sequence is 15 residues long. The CDR3 reads CASSLSVGVKQPQHF. Partial CDR3 DNA: TGCGCCAGCAGCTTGTCGGTAGGGGTCAAACAGCCC.

The table lists this clone with a few counts. The read terminates 3 residues ahead of where the CDR3 ends, so the germline J gene completes it. This sequence joins TRBV5-1 and TRBJ2-1; maybe TRBD2 (5 bases). The germline CDR1 and CDR2 sequences are SGHRS and YFSETQ. The CDR3 length is 16 residues. V lost 0 bases and J 5 bases, leaving 15 bases between the germline ends. CDR3 region: CASSLAVSSGHNEQFF. The sequenced part of the CDR3 DNA is TGCGCCAGCAGCTTGGCCGTCTCAAGCGGACACAATGAG.

In this sample, this clone turned up a few times. The part of the CDR3 DNA that was read is TGTGCCAGCTCACCGGCGGCGGGAGGGGGCGATACG. This encodes CASSPAAGGGDT. The entire CDR3 sequence reads CASSPAAGGGDTQYF. The rearrangement joins TRBV18 to TRBJ2-3; 9 positions agree with TRBD2. The sequenced fragment ends 3 residues before the CDR3 boundary, so the rest is inferred from the germline J gene. Trimming at V came to 3 bases and at J to 6 bases, leaving 7 bases not matched to a gene. Germline CDR1 reads KGHSH; CDR2 reads LQKENI. This CDR3 is built from 15 residues.

There are many counts of this clone. The observed sequence ends 3 residues before the CDR3 terminus, with the missing tail filled in from the germline J gene. V usage is TRBV20-1 and J usage is TRBJ2-2, with D possibly being TRBD2 (6 bases). Deletions cut 3 bases from V and 5 bases from J, with 13 bases between. Germline assignment: CDR1 DFQATT and CDR2 SNEGSKA (reference sequence). The CDR3 runs to 14 residues. The CDR3 bases that were read are TGCAGTGCTAGGGGGGGAGTACCAACCGGGGAG. Residues: CSARGGVPTGE. The full CDR3 protein is CSARGGVPTGELFF.

Worth noting for this clone: The CDR3 extends 3 residues past the end of the read, so its final part is completed from the germline J gene. V gene TRBV11-2 combines with J gene TRBJ1-4; possibly TRBD1 for D (5 bases). The CDR3 covers 13 residues. Germline V gene lookup returns CDR1 SGHAT and CDR2 FQNNGV. The V gene lost 3 bases and the J gene lost 8 bases, with 10 bases spanning the gap. Incomplete CDR3 DNA: TGTGCCAGCAGCTTCGGGGGAGTAGAAAAA. Residues: CASSFGGVEK. The full CDR3 sequence reads CASSFGGVEKLFF.

This clone was seen only a few times. The observed sequence ends 3 residues before the CDR3 terminus, with the missing tail filled in from the germline J gene. The chain couples TRBV2 to TRBJ1-6; TRBD1 is a possible D gene (6 bases). V lost 4 bases, J lost 5 bases, and 9 bases lay in between. CDR1 and CDR2 from the germline V gene are SNHLY and FYNNEI. The CDR3 covers 14 residues. The CDR3 region is CASSVRQDNSPLHF. CDR3 bases read: TGTGCCAGCAGTGTTAGACAGGATAATTCACCC.

This clone came up many times. The observed sequence ends 3 residues before the CDR3 terminus, with the missing tail filled in from the germline J gene. J is TRBJ2-2 and V is TRBV2; tentative D call: TRBD1 (6 bases). The germline CDR1 and CDR2 sequences are SNHLY and FYNNEI. Between the trimmed V and J ends, which lost 0 bases and 7 bases, there was a span of 12 bases. CDR3 length: 15 amino acids. CDR3 in amino acids: CASSEAVQGSGELFF. The part of the CDR3 DNA that was read is TGTGCCAGCAGTGAAGCTGTACAGGGAAGCGGGGAG.

There are many counts of this clone. The CDR3 extends 3 residues past the end of the read, so its final part is completed from the germline J gene. V usage is TRBV5-4 and J usage is TRBJ2-2; 8 positions agree with TRBD1. Germline-derived CDR1 and CDR2 are SGHNT and YYREEE (reference sequence). Trimming took 4 bases from V and 6 from J; bases not matched to a gene: 2. CDR3 size: 13 residues. Incomplete CDR3 DNA: TGTGCCAGCAGCCCCAGGGGGCCCGGGGAG. It yields the protein CASSPRGPGE. The full CDR3 sequence reads CASSPRGPGELFF. Complete variable domain (other parts from reference TRBV5-4 and TRBJ2-2): ETGVTQSPTHLIKTRGQQVTLRCSSQSGHNTVSWYQQALGQGPQFIFQYYREEENGRGNFPPRFSGLQFPNYSSELNVNALELDDSALYLCASSPRGPGELFFGEGSRLTVL.

This clone was seen ten or more times. Read coverage stops 3 residues before the CDR3 terminus; the germline J gene supplies the remainder. The V call is TRBV20-1, the J call TRBJ2-7, with 9 positions matching TRBD2. CDR3 length: 15 residues. Germline V gene sequence: CDR1 DFQATT, CDR2 SNEGSKA (reference sequence). V lost 6 bases and J lost 2; bases outside the gene matches: 11. The part of the CDR3 DNA that was read is TGCAGTGCCCCCTGGGTGGTAGCGGGGGCCTACGAG. Encoded protein: CSAPWVVAGAYE. The whole CDR3 region reads CSAPWVVAGAYEQYF.

The table lists this clone with many counts. The sequence runs out 3 residues before the end of the CDR3; the remainder is reconstructed from the germline J gene. The J gene is TRBJ2-3, the V gene TRBV2, with TRBD2 identical over 9 bases. This CDR3 spans 15 amino acids. Germline loops: CDR1 SNHLY, CDR2 FYNNEI. V lost 4 bases and J lost 2; bases outside the gene matches: 4. Incomplete CDR3 DNA: TGTGCCAGCAGTGTTGGGACTAGCCTCACAGATACG. It yields the protein CASSVGTSLTDT. The full CDR3 protein reads CASSVGTSLTDTQYF.

This clone appeared many times. The CDR3 is cut off 3 residues early in the read; its end comes from the germline J gene. This chain uses TRBV18 with TRBJ2-7; D is unresolved. The V gene lost 4 bases and the J gene lost 3 bases, with 13 bases spanning the gap. This CDR3 is built from 14 residues. Germline V gives CDR1 KGHSH, CDR2 LQKENI. This CDR3 is CASSLQSTGYEQYF. The CDR3 bases that were read are TGTGCCAGCTCACTCCAGTCTACGGGCTACGAG.

About this clone: The CDR3 goes on 3 residues after the read ends, and that part is filled in from the germline J gene. This chain links TRBV10-2 with TRBJ2-7, with D possibly matching TRBD1 (6 bases). The germline V and J ends were trimmed by 6 bases and 5 bases, with 14 bases remaining between them. From germline, CDR1 is WSHSY and CDR2 SAAADI. The CDR3 contains 13 residues. CDR3 DNA, as far as it was read: TGCGCCAGCAGACGGGCAGGGACAAACGAG. Amino acid sequence: CASRRAGTNE. The whole CDR3 sequence reads CASRRAGTNEQYF.

This clone was observed many times. Sequencing ends 3 residues short of the CDR3 end; the germline J gene provides the rest. The chain combines TRBV5-4 with TRBJ1-1; 9 bases line up with TRBD1. With V trimmed by 0 bases and J by 4 bases, 4 bases remained unmatched. CDR3 length equals 15 residues. In germline, CDR1 is SGHNT, CDR2 YYREEE (reference sequence). The sequenced part of the CDR3 DNA is TGTGCCAGCAGCTTGGTTGGGACAGGGACCACTGAA. It is translated as CASSLVGTGTTE. In full, the CDR3 is CASSLVGTGTTEAFF. Full variable domain (rest looked up from reference TRBV5-4 and TRBJ1-1): ETGVTQSPTHLIKTRGQQVTLRCSSQSGHNTVSWYQQALGQGPQFIFQYYREEENGRGNFPPRFSGLQFPNYSSELNVNALELDDSALYLCASSLVGTGTTEAFFGQGTRLTVV.

This clone was seen many times. CDR3: CASSLPGQGEKLFF. The part of the CDR3 DNA that was read is TGTGCCAGCAGCTTACCCGGACAGGGTGAAAAA. The chain uses TRBV7-2 and TRBJ1-4; TRBD1 matches at 8 bases. The missing CDR3 end, 3 residues past where the read stops, is filled in from the germline J gene. Germline V CDR1 and CDR2: SGHTA, FQGNSA. This CDR3 is 14 amino acids long. After removal of 2 bases from V and 7 bases from J, the junction contained 3 bases not matched to a gene.

This clone was observed at least ten times. The DNA ends 3 residues before the CDR3 does, and the rest of the CDR3 is filled in from the germline J gene. The chain employs TRBV6-4 and TRBJ1-6; D remains unclear. CDR3 length: 15 residues. Trimming took 6 bases from V and 8 from J, leaving 17 bases between them. Germline V gives CDR1 MRHNA, CDR2 SNTAGT. CDR3: CASRLDGTPYSPLHF. The part of the CDR3 DNA that was read is TGTGCCAGCAGACTAGATGGTACCCCATATTCACCC.

This clone occurred many times. The CDR3 end lies 3 residues beyond the end of the read and is filled in from the germline J gene. V gene TRBV19 combines with J gene TRBJ1-6, with 7 nucleotides matching TRBD1. Germline V gene sequence: CDR1 LNHDA, CDR2 SQIVND (reference sequence). J lost 8 bases, V lost 7 bases, and 8 bases had no gene match. The length of the CDR3 is 14 residues. CDR3 in amino acids: CASTSGTEHSPLHF. The DNA read from the CDR3 is TGTGCCAGTACTTCCGGGACAGAACATTCACCC. Filled out from reference TRBV19 and TRBJ1-6, the complete variable domain reads DGGITQSPKYLFRKEGQNVTLSCEQNLNHDAMYWYRQDPGQGLRLIYYSQIVNDFQKGDIAEGYSVSREKKESFPLTVTSAQKNPTAFYLCASTSGTEHSPLHFGNGTRLTVT.

This clone was found a few times. The read halts 3 residues ahead of the CDR3 end, with the missing end drawn from the germline J gene. The V and J genes are TRBV20-1 and TRBJ2-1, with 12 bases lining up with TRBD2. Germline V gene lookup returns CDR1 DFQATT and CDR2 SNEGSKA (reference sequence). J gave up 2 bases and V 6 bases, and 5 bases lay outside the gene matches. This CDR3 has 15 residues. The CDR3 bases that were read are TGCAGTGCCCGAAGACTAGCGGGGGCCTACAATGAG. Amino acid sequence: CSARRLAGAYNE. The whole CDR3 protein is CSARRLAGAYNEQFF.

In its sample, this clone was seen many times. With the read ending 3 residues before the CDR3 end, the germline J gene is used to fill in that end. The gene calls are TRBV7-8 and TRBJ1-4; 7 bases line up with TRBD1. The CDR3 spans 15 residues. Germline lookup yields CDR1 SGHVS and CDR2 FQNEAQ. V lost 1 base and J lost 7; bases outside the gene matches: 6. CDR3 sequence: CASSLDRAGGEKLFF. The sequenced CDR3 bases are TGTGCCAGCAGCTTAGATCGTGCAGGGGGTGAAAAA.

With respect to this clone: Sequencing ends 3 residues short of the CDR3 end; the germline J gene provides the rest. The J gene is TRBJ2-5, the V gene TRBV7-9, with 7 bases lining up with TRBD2. The CDR3 is made up of 14 amino acids. The germline V gene has CDR1 SEHNR and CDR2 FQNEAQ (reference sequence). The sequenced part of the CDR3 DNA is TGTGCCAGCAGACCAGGCGGGGGAGCATTTACC. This sequence encodes CASRPGGGAFT. The whole CDR3 reads CASRPGGGAFTQYF.

This clone was detected only a few times. The CDR3 end lies 3 residues beyond the end of the read and is filled in from the germline J gene. V and J are TRBV19 and TRBJ2-1, with TRBD2 matching over 7 bases. After removal of 0 bases from V and 4 bases from J, the junction contained 9 bases not matched to a gene. The CDR3 runs to 17 residues. CDR1 LNHDA and CDR2 SQIVND come from the germline V gene (reference sequence). Incomplete CDR3 DNA: TGTGCCAGTAGTATAGATTGGAGACTAGCAGGGTACAATGAG. Its protein is CASSIDWRLAGYNE. The whole CDR3 sequence reads CASSIDWRLAGYNEQFF.

This clone was counted many times. The missing CDR3 end, 3 residues past where the read stops, is filled in from the germline J gene. V is TRBV7-8 and J is TRBJ2-7; D uncertain. Germline V lookup: CDR1 SGHVS, CDR2 FQNEAQ. The CDR3 is made up of 16 amino acids. The V and J ends lost 1 base and 0 bases respectively, with 13 bases between them. CDR3 DNA, as far as it was read: TGTGCCAGCAGCTTAGTTGTGCCCTCCTACTCCTACGAG. It specifies CASSLVVPSYSYE. The whole CDR3 reads CASSLVVPSYSYEQYF.

This clone was seen at least ten times. Read sequence stops 3 residues before the CDR3 end, and the germline J gene provides the missing end. The genes are TRBV2 and TRBJ2-1, with TRBD1 matching 7 bases. There are 15 residues in the CDR3. Germline V gives CDR1 SNHLY, CDR2 FYNNEI. The junction had 8 bases not matched to a gene; V was cut back by 6 bases and J by 3 bases. CDR3 region: CASSADRALYNEQFF. The CDR3 DNA, read in part, is TGTGCCAGCAGCGCAGACAGGGCCCTCTACAATGAG.

In its sample, this clone was seen many times. Sequencing ends 3 residues short of the CDR3 end; the germline J gene provides the rest. This sequence joins TRBV5-8 and TRBJ1-1; tentatively, D is TRBD1 (6 bases). Between the trimmed V and J ends, which lost 0 bases and 1 base, there was a span of 10 bases. The CDR3 runs to 15 residues. CDR1 and CDR2 (germline): SGHTS, YDEGEE. This CDR3 reads CASSLEARGNTEAFF. Incomplete CDR3 DNA: TGTGCCAGCAGCTTGGAGGCCAGGGGGAACACTGAA.

For this clone: The sequenced fragment ends 3 residues before the CDR3 boundary, so the rest is inferred from the germline J gene. The J gene is TRBJ2-2, the V gene TRBV19; 9 bases are a match to TRBD2. The V segment lost 6 bases and the J segment 4 bases; nucleotides outside the gene matches: 9. Germline assignment: CDR1 LNHDA and CDR2 SQIVND (reference sequence). This CDR3 is built from 16 residues. CDR3 protein: CASRNRLAGSTGELFF. The sequenced CDR3 bases are TGTGCCAGTAGAAATCGGCTAGCGGGGTCCACCGGGGAG.

This clone showed up many times. The read ends 3 residues shy of where the CDR3 ends; the end is completed using the germline J gene. The chain is built from TRBV18 and TRBJ1-1, with 9 bases aligning to TRBD1. The V segment lost 2 bases and the J segment 0 bases; nucleotides outside the gene matches: 1. Germline-derived CDR1 and CDR2 are KGHSH and LQKENI. The CDR3 has 15 residues. Partial CDR3 DNA: TGTGCCAGCTCACCAGGGACAGGGATGAACACTGAA. Translation: CASSPGTGMNTE. The entire CDR3 sequence reads CASSPGTGMNTEAFF. Looking up the rest from reference TRBV18 and TRBJ1-1 gives the full variable domain: NAGVMQNPRHLVRRRGQEARLRCSPMKGHSHVYWYRQLPEEGLKFMVYLQKENIIDESGMPKERFSAEFPKEGPSILRIQQVVRGDSAAYFCASSPGTGMNTEAFFGQGTRLTVV.